These 24 T cell receptor beta chains were sequenced from one sample in a study of Ad26.COV2.S vaccination and SARS-CoV-2 variants. Regarding treatment: about 20 received Ad26.COV2.S at low or high dose, single or two shots; about 5 received placebo; per-sample allocation not given. After the first vaccine or placebo injection, samples were drawn on day 63. Clones were read by immunoSEQ multiplex PCR, and TCRdb kept only the in-frame ones, dropping some. This table holds approximately 400,000 clones, roughly 85% found once. Sample: peripheral blood, taken in a trial of Ad26.COV2.S vaccine versus placebo. Receptor source: a person between 18 and 60 years old who received the Ad26.COV2.S COVID-19 vaccine or a placebo.

This chain links TRBV7-9 with TRBJ2-2; weak D call: TRBD1 (5 bases). Germline CDR1 reads SEHNR; CDR2 reads FQNEAQ (reference sequence). The CDR3 is 13 residues long. Trimming pared 8 bases from V and 7 bases from J, leaving 14 bases between. The CDR3 region is CASLQTENGELFF. Written as DNA, the CDR3 is TGTGCCAGCCTCCAGACAGAGAACGGGGAGCTGTTTTTT.

The gene calls are TRBV5-1 and TRBJ1-4, with 9 nucleotides matching TRBD1. Germline-derived CDR1 and CDR2 are SGHRS and YFSETQ. The CDR3 spans 16 residues. Losses at the gene ends were 1 base for V and 7 bases for J; bases not matched to a gene: 8. The CDR3 nucleotides read TGCGCCAGCAGCTTGCGGGGACAGGGAGGAGCTGAAAAACTGTTTTTT. Its protein is CASSLRGQGGAEKLFF.

V and J are TRBV6-7 and TRBJ2-2; either TRBD1 or TRBD2 may fit D (5 bases each). TRBV6-7 is identified as an open reading frame with a role that is uncertain. Trimming shortened V by 11 bases and J by 4 bases, and 14 bases separated the two germline ends. The CDR3 is 13 amino acids. The CDR3 DNA reads as TGTGCCCGCAAGGGACGATGCACCGGGGAGCTGTTTTTT. Translating it yields CARKGRCTGELFF.

This clone has ten or more counts. The rearrangement uses TRBV5-5 and TRBJ2-2; 15 bases agree with TRBD2. V lost 7 bases and J lost 1; bases outside the gene matches: 5. The germline gives CDR1 SGHKS, CDR2 YYEKEE (reference sequence). There are 17 residues in the CDR3. The CDR3 spells CASWGLAGGLNTGELFF. The CDR3 coding sequence is TGTGCCAGCTGGGGACTAGCGGGGGGATTGAACACCGGGGAGCTGTTTTTT.

The rearrangement links TRBV6-6 to TRBJ1-1, with 9 nucleotides matching TRBD1. Per germline, CDR1 MNHNY and CDR2 SVGAGI (reference sequence). CDR3 length: 14 amino acids. J was trimmed by 4 bases and V by 6 bases; bases with no gene match: 6. Here the CDR3 DNA reads TGTGCCAGCAGGGACAGGGGAGCGGTCACTGAAGCTTTCTTT. This codes for CASRDRGAVTEAFF.

This rearrangement joins TRBV5-4 to TRBJ2-4; 10 nucleotides line up with TRBD1. After removal of 0 bases from V and 13 bases from J, the junction contained 7 bases not matched to a gene. This CDR3 contains 14 residues. Germline values: CDR1 SGHNT, CDR2 YYREEE (reference sequence). The CDR3 nucleotides read TGTGCCAGCAGCTTGGCCAGGGACAGGGGTATCCAGTACTTC. It specifies CASSLARDRGIQYF.

The J gene is TRBJ2-1, the V gene TRBV12-5, with 8 bases aligning to TRBD1. From germline, CDR1 is LGHNT and CDR2 FRNRAP. The length of the CDR3 is 13 residues. The ends lost 7 bases at V and 6 bases at J; junction bases unmatched: 5. CDR3 sequence: CASAAQGVNEQFF. The CDR3 bases are TGTGCTAGTGCTGCACAGGGGGTCAATGAGCAGTTCTTC.

This chain connects TRBV4-1 to TRBJ2-5, with 8 bases aligning to TRBD1. The length of the CDR3 is 16 residues. CDR1 is MGHRA and CDR2 is YSYEKL in the germline V gene. J lost 3 bases, V lost 4 bases, and 10 bases had no gene match. CDR3 nucleotide sequence: TGCGCCAGCAGCCCCGCAAGGACAGGGCAAAAAGAGACCCAGTACTTC. It is translated as CASSPARTGQKETQYF.

This chain joins TRBV11-2 and TRBJ2-3; D is undetermined. CDR1 is SGHAT and CDR2 is FQNNGV in the germline V gene. Between the trimmed V and J ends, which lost 2 bases and 0 bases, there was a span of 6 bases. CDR3 length: 14 amino acids. CDR3 nucleotide sequence: TGTGCCAGCAGCTTATCTAGGAGCACAGATACGCAGTATTTT. Amino acids: CASSLSRSTDTQYF. The full variable domain, rest sourced from reference TRBV11-2 and TRBJ2-3, is EAGVAQSPRYKIIEKRQSVAFWCNPISGHATLYWYQQILGQGPKLLIQFQNNGVVDDSQLPKDRFSAERLKGVDSTLKIQPAKLEDSAVYLCASSLSRSTDTQYFGPGTRLTVL.

The gene calls are TRBV27 and TRBJ2-7, with D maybe TRBD1 (5 bases). Looked up from germline, CDR1 is MNHEY and CDR2 is SMNVEV (reference sequence). The CDR3 has 13 amino acids. The V and J ends lost 4 bases and 2 bases respectively, with 9 bases between them. The CDR3 nucleotides read TGTGCCAGCAGTTCAGGGATCCCCTACGAGCAGTACTTC. This codes for CASSSGIPYEQYF.

Comments on this clone: A single base separates this from a much larger clone, so it may be a read error. V usage is TRBV3-1 (or the pseudogene TRBV3-2) and J usage is TRBJ2-1; 9 bases are a match to TRBD2. Germline CDR1 reads LGHDT; CDR2 reads YNNKEL (reference sequence). The CDR3 length is 15 residues. V lost 1 base and J lost 3; bases outside the gene matches: 1. DNA of the CDR3: TGTGCCAGCAGCCAAGGACTAGCGGACTACAATGAGCAGTTCTTC. Translated, it gives CASSQGLADYNEQFF.

This clone was observed a single time. The sample contains more than one DNA sequence encoding this CDR3. The V and J genes are TRBV18 and TRBJ2-7; TRBD1 matches at 10 bases. The CDR3 is 14 residues long. V lost 3 bases, J lost 2 bases, and 1 base stayed unmatched. CDR1 KGHSH and CDR2 LQKENI come from the germline V gene. CDR3 amino acids: CASSPGQGAYEQYF. CDR3 bases: TGTGCCAGCTCACCTGGACAGGGGGCCTACGAGCAGTACTTC.

This rearrangement joins TRBV27 to TRBJ2-1; D is perhaps TRBD1 (6 bases). V dropped 3 bases and J dropped 7 bases, with 10 bases sitting between them. Looked up from germline, CDR1 is MNHEY and CDR2 is SMNVEV (reference sequence). CDR3 size: 13 residues. CDR3 bases: TGTGCCAGCAGTTTGTGGCAGGGGAATGAGCAGTTCTTC. Amino acid sequence: CASSLWQGNEQFF.

This chain uses TRBV6-5 with TRBJ2-3; D tentatively reads TRBD1 or TRBD2 (5 bases each). The V and J ends lost 6 bases and 9 bases respectively, with 22 bases between them. CDR1 and CDR2 (germline): MNHEY, SVGAGI. The CDR3 has 15 residues. The CDR3: CASSSGTAFGGTQYF. CDR3 bases: TGTGCCAGCAGCTCCGGGACGGCATTTGGAGGCACGCAGTATTTT.

This chain joins TRBV3-1 (or the pseudogene TRBV3-2) and TRBJ1-1; perhaps TRBD1 as D (5 bases). CDR3 length equals 14 residues. CDR1 LGHDT and CDR2 YNNKEL come from the germline V gene (reference sequence). V lost 1 base, J lost 1 base, and 7 bases lay in between. CDR3: CASSQGGWNTEAFF. CDR3 nucleotides: TGTGCCAGCAGCCAAGGGGGGTGGAACACTGAAGCTTTCTTT.

The genes are TRBV24-1 and TRBJ2-1; 8 bases agree with TRBD2. The CDR3 has 18 amino acids. V trimming: 4 bases; J trimming: 4 bases; junction bases outside the gene matches: 14. Germline values: CDR1 KGHDR, CDR2 SFDVKD. CDR3 sequence (DNA): TGTGCCACCAGTGACCCCGCCTCGCCACTAGCGGTATACAATGAGCAGTTCTTC. Its protein is CATSDPASPLAVYNEQFF.

The chain uses TRBV4-2 and TRBJ1-2; the match to TRBD1 covers 9 bases. V trimming: 2 bases; J trimming: 5 bases; junction bases outside the gene matches: 9. This CDR3 is built from 16 residues. Per the germline V gene, CDR1 is LGHNA and CDR2 is YNFKEQ. The CDR3 reads CASSQLKQGAQYGYTF. The DNA for the CDR3 is TGTGCCAGCAGCCAATTGAAACAGGGGGCTCAGTATGGCTACACCTTC.

The rearrangement joins TRBV15 to TRBJ2-1, with 7 bases identical to TRBD1. Trimming took 6 bases from V and 2 from J; bases not matched to a gene: 1. The CDR3 consists of 13 residues. CDR1 and CDR2 from the germline V gene are LNHNV and YYDKDF (reference sequence). In DNA form, the CDR3 reads TGTGCCACCAGTGGGACAGCCTACAATGAGCAGTTCTTC. This codes for CATSGTAYNEQFF.

In DNA form, the CDR3 reads TGTGCCAGCAGCTTACAACGGTCGAACACTGAAGCTTTCTTT. This translates into CASSLQRSNTEAFF. The chain is built from TRBV7-2 and TRBJ1-1; the D is unclear. The germline V gene encodes CDR1 SGHTA and CDR2 FQGNSA. Trimming shortened V by 2 bases and J by 1 base, and 8 bases separated the two germline ends. CDR3 length: 14 residues. Combining the CDR3 with reference TRBV7-2 and TRBJ1-1 gives the whole variable domain GAGVSQSPSNKVTEKGKDVELRCDPISGHTALYWYRQSLGQGLEFLIYFQGNSAPDKSGLPSDRFSAERTGGSVSTLTIQRTQQEDSAVYLCASSLQRSNTEAFFGQGTRLTVV.

The chain couples TRBV28 to TRBJ1-5; possible D gene TRBD1, 5 bases. The CDR3 is 14 residues long. Trimming shortened V by 6 bases and J by 7 bases, and 16 bases separated the two germline ends. Germline V gene lookup returns CDR1 MDHEN and CDR2 SYDVKM. The CDR3 loop reads CASSGNRLGQPQHF. Written as DNA, the CDR3 is TGTGCCAGCAGCGGAAACAGGCTGGGGCAGCCCCAGCATTTT.

The chain combines TRBV10-1 with TRBJ2-3; D call uncertain. The CDR3 is 15 residues long. Germline CDR1 WNHNN, CDR2 SYGVQD (reference sequence). V was cut by 7 bases and J by 6 bases, with 20 bases left in between. The CDR3 region has the DNA TGCGCCAGCATTTTCGCCCGGTGGCCTTCCGATACGCAGTATTTT. It is translated as CASIFARWPSDTQYF.

V is TRBV5-1 and J is TRBJ2-7; 8 nucleotides line up with TRBD1. The trim removed 4 bases at V and 6 bases at J, leaving 12 bases unmatched. The CDR3 sequence is 15 residues long. Germline loops: CDR1 SGHRS, CDR2 YFSETQ. The CDR3: CASSDPTGAPAEQYF. For the CDR3, the DNA is TGCGCCAGCAGCGACCCGACAGGGGCTCCCGCCGAGCAGTACTTC. Using reference TRBV5-1 and TRBJ2-7 for the parts outside the CDR3, the full variable domain is KAGVTQTPRYLIKTRGQQVTLSCSPISGHRSVSWYQQTPGQGLQFLFEYFSETQRNKGNFPGRFSGRQFSNSRSEMNVSTLELGDSALYLCASSDPTGAPAEQYFGPGTRLTVT.

The gene calls are TRBV27 and TRBJ1-4, with D possibly TRBD1 on 5 matching bases. V lost 3 bases to trimming and J lost 5 bases, with 16 bases between them. The V gene's germline CDR1 is MNHEY and CDR2 SMNVEV (reference sequence). The CDR3 is 16 residues long. CDR3 sequence (DNA): TGTGCCAGCAGTTTCAGCGGGACTTCTCCCAATGAAAAACTGTTTTTT. As protein: CASSFSGTSPNEKLFF.

CDR3 nucleotides: TGCGCCAGCAGCTTCTCGCGGGGGTTGAAAGATACGCAGTATTTT. Translated, it gives CASSFSRGLKDTQYF. V is TRBV5-1 and J is TRBJ2-3; 7 nucleotides align to TRBD2. The length of the CDR3 is 15 residues. Germline V CDR1 and CDR2: SGHRS, YFSETQ. V shed 2 bases and J 5 bases; nucleotides not matched to a gene: 8.